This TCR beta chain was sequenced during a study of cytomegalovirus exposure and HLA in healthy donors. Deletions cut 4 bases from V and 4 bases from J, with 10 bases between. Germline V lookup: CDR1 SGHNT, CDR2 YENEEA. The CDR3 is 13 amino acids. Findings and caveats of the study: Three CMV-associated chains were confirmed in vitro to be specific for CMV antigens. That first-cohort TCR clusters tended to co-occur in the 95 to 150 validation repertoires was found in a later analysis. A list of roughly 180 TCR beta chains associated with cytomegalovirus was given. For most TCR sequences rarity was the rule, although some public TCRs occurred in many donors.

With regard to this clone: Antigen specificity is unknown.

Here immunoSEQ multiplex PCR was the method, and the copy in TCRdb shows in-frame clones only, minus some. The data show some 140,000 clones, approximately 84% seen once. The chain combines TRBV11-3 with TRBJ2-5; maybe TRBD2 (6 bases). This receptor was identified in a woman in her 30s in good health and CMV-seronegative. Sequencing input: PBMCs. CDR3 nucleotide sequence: TGTGCCAGCAGCTCCTGGAGGGGAGAGACCCAGTACTTC. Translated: CASSSWRGETQYF.